This T cell receptor (beta chain) was profiled in a study of CD8 T cells in ankylosing spondylitis. Germline V gene sequence: CDR1 MNHNS, CDR2 SASEGT. CDR3 length: 15 amino acids. V was shortened by 5 bases and J by 1 base, with 12 bases between the two germline ends. This clonotype was counted between two and nine times. The antigen remains unidentified. By quantitative 5'-RACE with molecular barcodes, the TCR beta libraries were made. A single record per CDR3 protein comes from TCRdb applying MiXCR to the 5' RACE reads. The sample lists about 220,000 distinct CDR3 sequences, about 16% occurring once. Study conclusions and caveats: A TCR beta motif of under ten highly homologous variants seemed to mark ankylosing spondylitis blood.

The chain recombines TRBV6-1 with TRBJ1-5; tentative D call: TRBD1 (6 bases). Source material: blood, either unsorted or a sorted T cell fraction (not recorded which). The receptor was isolated from a male donor with ankylosing spondylitis. CDR3 sequence (DNA): TGTGCCAGCAGTACAGGGATCGGGAGCAATCAGCCCCAGCATTTT. Encoded protein: CASSTGIGSNQPQHF.